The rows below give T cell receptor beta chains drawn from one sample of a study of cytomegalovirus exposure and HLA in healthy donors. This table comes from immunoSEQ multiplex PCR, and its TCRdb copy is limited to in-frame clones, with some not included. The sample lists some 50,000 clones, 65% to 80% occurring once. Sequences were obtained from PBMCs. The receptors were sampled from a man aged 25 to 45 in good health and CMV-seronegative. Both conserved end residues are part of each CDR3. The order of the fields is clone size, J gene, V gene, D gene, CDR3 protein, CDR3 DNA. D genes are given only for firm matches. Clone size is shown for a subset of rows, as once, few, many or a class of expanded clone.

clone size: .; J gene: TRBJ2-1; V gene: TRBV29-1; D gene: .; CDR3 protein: CSAPKLAVDSYNEQFF; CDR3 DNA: TGCAGCGCCCCGAAATTAGCGGTTGACTCCTACAATGAGCAGTTCTTC
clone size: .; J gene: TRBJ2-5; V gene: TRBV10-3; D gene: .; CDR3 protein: CAISARTEETQYF; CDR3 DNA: TGTGCCATCAGTGCCCGGACAGAGGAGACCCAGTACTTC
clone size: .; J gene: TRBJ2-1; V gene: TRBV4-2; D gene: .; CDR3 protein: CASSQDTGGPYNEQFF; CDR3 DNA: TGTGCCAGCAGCCAAGATACCGGCGGGCCCTACAATGAGCAGTTCTTC
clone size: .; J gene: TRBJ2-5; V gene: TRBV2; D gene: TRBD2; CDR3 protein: CASTTRPSGHQETQYF; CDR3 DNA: TGTGCCAGCACCACCCGGCCTAGCGGGCACCAAGAGACCCAGTACTTC
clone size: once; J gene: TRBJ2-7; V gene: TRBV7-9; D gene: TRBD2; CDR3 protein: CASSSQTSGRHEQYF; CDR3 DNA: TGTGCCAGCAGCTCCCAGACTAGCGGGAGACACGAGCAGTACTTC
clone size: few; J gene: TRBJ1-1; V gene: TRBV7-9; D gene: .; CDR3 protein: CASSWLDSKNTEAFF; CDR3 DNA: TGTGCCAGCAGCTGGTTGGACAGTAAGAACACTGAAGCTTTCTTT
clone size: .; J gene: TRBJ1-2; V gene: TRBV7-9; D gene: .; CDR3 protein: CASSLEATGPNYGYTF; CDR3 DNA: TGTGCCAGCAGCTTAGAGGCCACAGGGCCCAACTATGGCTACACCTTC
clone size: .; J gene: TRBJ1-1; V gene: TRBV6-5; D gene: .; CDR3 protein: CASSYSGGVTEAFF; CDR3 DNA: TGTGCCAGCAGTTACTCGGGGGGGGTCACTGAAGCTTTCTTT
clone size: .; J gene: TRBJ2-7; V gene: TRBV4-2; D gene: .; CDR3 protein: CASSQPTSYEQYF; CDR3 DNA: TGTGCCAGCAGCCAACCTACTAGCTACGAGCAGTACTTC
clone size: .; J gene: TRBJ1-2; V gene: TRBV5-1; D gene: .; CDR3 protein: CASSLETDSEIYGYTF; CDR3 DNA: TGCGCCAGCAGCTTGGAGACCGACAGCGAGATCTATGGCTACACCTTC
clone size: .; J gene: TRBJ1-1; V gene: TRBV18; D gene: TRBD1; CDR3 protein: CASSPGQGPNTEAFF; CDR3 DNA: TGTGCCAGCTCACCGGGACAGGGACCGAACACTGAAGCTTTCTTT
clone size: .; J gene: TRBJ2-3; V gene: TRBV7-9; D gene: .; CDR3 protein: CASSPGTDTQYF; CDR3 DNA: TGTGCCAGCAGCCCAGGGACAGATACGCAGTATTTT
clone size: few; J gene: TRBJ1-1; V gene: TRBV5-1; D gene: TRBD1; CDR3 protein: CASSLPGGTEAFF; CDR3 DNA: TGCGCCAGCAGCTTGCCAGGGGGAACTGAAGCTTTCTTT
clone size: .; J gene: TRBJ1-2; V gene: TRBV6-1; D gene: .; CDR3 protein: CASSPSRAYGYTF; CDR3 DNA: TGTGCCAGCAGCCCCAGCAGGGCCTATGGCTACACCTTC
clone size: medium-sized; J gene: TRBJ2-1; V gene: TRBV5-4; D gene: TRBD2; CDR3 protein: CASSPSGAGGSYEQFF; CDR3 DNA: TGTGCCAGCAGCCCCAGTGGAGCGGGAGGTTCCTATGAGCAGTTCTTC
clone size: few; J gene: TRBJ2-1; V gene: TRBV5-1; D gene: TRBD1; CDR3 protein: CASSVGQGADEQFF; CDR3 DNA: TGCGCCAGCAGCGTGGGACAGGGGGCCGATGAGCAGTTCTTC
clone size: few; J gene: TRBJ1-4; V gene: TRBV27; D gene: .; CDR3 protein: CASSPLANEKLFF; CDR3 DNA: TGTGCCAGCAGTCCCCTCGCTAATGAAAAACTGTTTTTT
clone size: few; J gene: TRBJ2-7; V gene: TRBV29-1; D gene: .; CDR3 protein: CSVEGAGGLTSYEQYF; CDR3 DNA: TGCAGCGTTGAAGGAGCCGGGGGACTTACCTCCTACGAGCAGTACTTC
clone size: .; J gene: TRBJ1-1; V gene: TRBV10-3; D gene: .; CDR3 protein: CAIRIRDTKGNTEAFF; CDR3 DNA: TGTGCCATCAGGATCCGGGACACCAAGGGGAACACTGAAGCTTTCTTT
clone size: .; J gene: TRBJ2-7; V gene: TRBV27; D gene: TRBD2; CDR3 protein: CASRATSGPYEQYF; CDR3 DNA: TGTGCCAGCAGGGCGACTAGCGGGCCCTACGAGCAGTACTTC
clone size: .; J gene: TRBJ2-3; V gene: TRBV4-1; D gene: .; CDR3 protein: CASSQFLNTNPWDTQYF; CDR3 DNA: TGCGCCAGCAGCCAATTTTTAAACACGAACCCTTGGGATACGCAGTATTTT
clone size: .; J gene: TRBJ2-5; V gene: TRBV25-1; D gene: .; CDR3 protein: CASTSRETQYF; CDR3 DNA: TGTGCCAGCACAAGTCGGGAGACCCAGTACTTC
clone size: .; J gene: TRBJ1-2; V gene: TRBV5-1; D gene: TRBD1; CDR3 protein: CASSYGTDLTF; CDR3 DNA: TGCGCCAGCAGCTACGGGACAGATCTCACCTTC
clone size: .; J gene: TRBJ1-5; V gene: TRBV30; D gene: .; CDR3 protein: CAWSSTTDSKWGQPQHF; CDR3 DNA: TGTGCCTGGAGTTCTACCACGGACAGCAAATGGGGTCAGCCCCAGCATTTT
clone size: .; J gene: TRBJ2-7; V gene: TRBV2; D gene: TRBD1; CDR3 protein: CASSIADGTGVKEQYF; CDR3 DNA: TGTGCCAGCAGTATAGCGGACGGGACAGGGGTCAAAGAGCAGTACTTC
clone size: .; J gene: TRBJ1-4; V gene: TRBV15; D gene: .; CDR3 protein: CATSRDRRLNEKLFF; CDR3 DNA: TGTGCCACCAGCAGAGATCGGCGGTTGAATGAAAAACTGTTTTTT
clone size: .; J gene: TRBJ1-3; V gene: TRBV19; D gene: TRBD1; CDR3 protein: CASNPDRGSGNTIYF; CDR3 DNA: TGTGCCAGTAATCCGGACAGGGGGTCTGGAAACACCATATATTTT
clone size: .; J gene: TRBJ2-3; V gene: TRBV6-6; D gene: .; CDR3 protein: CASSVLATSTDTQYF; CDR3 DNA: TGTGCCAGCAGCGTTCTAGCGACTAGCACAGATACGCAGTATTTT
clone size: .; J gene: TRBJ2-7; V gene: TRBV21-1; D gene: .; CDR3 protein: CASIKSWYRNEQYF; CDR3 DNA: TGTGCCAGCATAAAAAGCTGGTACAGGAACGAGCAGTACTTC
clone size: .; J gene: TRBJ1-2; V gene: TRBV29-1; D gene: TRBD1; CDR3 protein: CSVGLQGNYGYTF; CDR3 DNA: TGCAGCGTTGGGCTACAGGGGAACTATGGCTACACCTTC
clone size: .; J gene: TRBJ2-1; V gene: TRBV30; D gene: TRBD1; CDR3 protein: CAWSRDSLISNEQFF; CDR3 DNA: TGTGCCTGGAGTAGGGACAGTCTGATTTCGAATGAGCAGTTCTTC
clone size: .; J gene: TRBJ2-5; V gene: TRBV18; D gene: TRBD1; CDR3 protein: CATLRGQLQETQYF; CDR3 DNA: TGTGCCACCCTTCGGGGACAGCTACAAGAGACCCAGTACTTC
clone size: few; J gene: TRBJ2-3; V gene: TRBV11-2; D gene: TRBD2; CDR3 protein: CASSLVTGLPQSTQYF; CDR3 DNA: TGTGCCAGCAGCTTAGTAACGGGACTACCACAGAGTACGCAGTATTTT
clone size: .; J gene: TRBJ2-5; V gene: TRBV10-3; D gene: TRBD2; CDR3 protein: CAIRYSGTETQYF; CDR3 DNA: TGTGCCATCAGGTATAGCGGGACTGAGACCCAGTACTTC
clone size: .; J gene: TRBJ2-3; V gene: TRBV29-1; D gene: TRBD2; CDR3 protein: CSVEAGRSILRTDTQYF; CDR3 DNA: TGCAGCGTTGAAGCCGGGAGGAGCATTCTAAGGACAGATACGCAGTATTTT
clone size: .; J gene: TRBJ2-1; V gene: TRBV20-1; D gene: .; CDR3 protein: CSAVGHNEQFF; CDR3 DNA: TGCAGTGCTGTTGGGCACAATGAGCAGTTCTTC
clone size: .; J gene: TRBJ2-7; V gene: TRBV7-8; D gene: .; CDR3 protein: CASSSDSREQYF; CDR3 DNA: TGTGCCAGCAGCTCAGACTCCCGCGAGCAGTACTTC
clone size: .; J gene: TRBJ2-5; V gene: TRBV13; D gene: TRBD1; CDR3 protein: CASSIKDRVGRETQYF; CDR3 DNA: TGTGCCAGCAGCATAAAGGACAGGGTCGGACGAGAGACCCAGTACTTC
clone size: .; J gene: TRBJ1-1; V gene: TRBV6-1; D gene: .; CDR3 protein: CASRALNTEAFF; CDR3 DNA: TGTGCCAGCAGAGCACTGAACACTGAAGCTTTCTTT
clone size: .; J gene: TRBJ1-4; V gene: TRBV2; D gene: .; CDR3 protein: CASQNEQTNEKLFF; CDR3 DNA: TGTGCCAGCCAAAACGAACAGACTAATGAAAAACTGTTTTTT
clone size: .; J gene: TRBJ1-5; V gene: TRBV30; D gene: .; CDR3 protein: CAWKEGNQPQHF; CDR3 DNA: TGTGCCTGGAAGGAGGGCAATCAGCCCCAGCATTTT
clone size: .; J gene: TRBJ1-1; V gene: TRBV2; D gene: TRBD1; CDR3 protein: CASSTTGWVTEAFF; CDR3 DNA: TGTGCCAGCAGCACGACAGGGTGGGTCACTGAAGCTTTCTTT
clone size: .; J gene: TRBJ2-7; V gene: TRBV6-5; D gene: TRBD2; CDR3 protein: CASNKAGAYEQYF; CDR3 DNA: TGTGCCAGCAACAAAGCGGGAGCCTACGAGCAGTACTTC
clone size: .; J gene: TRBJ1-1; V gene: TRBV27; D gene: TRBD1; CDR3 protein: CASRRQGADEAFF; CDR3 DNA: TGTGCCAGCAGACGACAGGGGGCGGATGAAGCTTTCTTT